This TCR beta chain was observed in a study of blood T cells in healthy people across ages. Study-level findings and limits: Estimates drawn from one million T cells were deemed to understate diversity.

The CDR3 contains 18 residues. Germline assignment: CDR1 MNHEY and CDR2 SVGAGI. Germline trimming cut 4 bases from V and 2 bases from J; bases unmatched to any gene: 9. Next came a second PCR, run for roughly 7 to 12 cycles, which used a sample-barcoded 5' primer along with a J-beta primer mix. One entry per CDR3 protein, called by TCRdb with MiXCR from the 5' RACE reads. The sample records 850,000 to 1,000,000 distinct CDR3 sequences, around 48% being singletons. This clonotype has only a few counts. Its antigen is unknown. The sequence was obtained from a man aged 25 to 45 in good health. J is TRBJ2-3 and V is TRBV6-5, with 13 bases matching TRBD2. Sequencing input: blood. The CDR3 reads CASSSSPGLAGITDTQYF. The CDR3 DNA reads TGTGCCAGCAGTTCCTCCCCGGGACTAGCGGGGATCACAGATACGCAGTATTTT.